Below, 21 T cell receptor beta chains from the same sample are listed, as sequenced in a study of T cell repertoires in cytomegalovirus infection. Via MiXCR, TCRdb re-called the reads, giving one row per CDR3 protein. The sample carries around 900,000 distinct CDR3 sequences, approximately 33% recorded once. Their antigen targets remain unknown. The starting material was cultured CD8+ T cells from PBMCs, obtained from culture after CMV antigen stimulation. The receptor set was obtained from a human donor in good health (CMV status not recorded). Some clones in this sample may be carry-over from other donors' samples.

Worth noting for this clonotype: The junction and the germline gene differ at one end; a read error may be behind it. The CDR3, as DNA: TGTACCATCAGTACTACAGGGGTGGCCGGGGAGCTGTTTTTT. Translated: CTISTTGVAGELFF. V is TRBV10-3 and J is TRBJ2-2; 7 nucleotides match TRBD1. Germline V gives CDR1 ENHRY, CDR2 SYGVKD. This CDR3 region has 14 residues.

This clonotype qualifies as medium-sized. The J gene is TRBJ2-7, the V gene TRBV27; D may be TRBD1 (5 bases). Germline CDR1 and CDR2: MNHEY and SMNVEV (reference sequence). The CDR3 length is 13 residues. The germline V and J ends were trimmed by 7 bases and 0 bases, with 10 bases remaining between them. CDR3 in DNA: TGTGCCAGCAAAGGGGCCTACTCCTACGAGCAGTACGTC. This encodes CASKGAYSYEQYV.

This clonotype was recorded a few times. DNA for the CDR3: TGTGCCAGCAGCCCGACCGAGGGTCAGGGACAGGCTTTCTTT. This gives the protein CASSPTEGQGQAFF. The V call is TRBV7-6, the J call TRBJ1-1; 7 bases agree with TRBD1. The J segment lost 11 bases and the V segment lost 5 bases, leaving 14 bases of the junction unmatched. The germline V gene encodes CDR1 SGHVS and CDR2 FNYEAQ. The CDR3 length is 14 residues.

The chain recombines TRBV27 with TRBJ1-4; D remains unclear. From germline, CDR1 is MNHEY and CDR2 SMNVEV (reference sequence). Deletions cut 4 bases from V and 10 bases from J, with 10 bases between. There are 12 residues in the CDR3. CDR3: CASSSNSGKLFF. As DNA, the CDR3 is TGTGCCAGCAGTTCAAACTCGGGAAAACTGTTTTTT.

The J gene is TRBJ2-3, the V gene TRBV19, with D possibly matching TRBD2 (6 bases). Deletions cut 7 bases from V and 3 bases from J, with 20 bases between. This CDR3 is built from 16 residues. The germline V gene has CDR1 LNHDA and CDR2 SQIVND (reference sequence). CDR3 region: CASTPGLFEPTDTQYF. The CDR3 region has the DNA TGTGCCAGTACCCCGGGACTTTTCGAGCCAACAGATACGCAGTATTTT.

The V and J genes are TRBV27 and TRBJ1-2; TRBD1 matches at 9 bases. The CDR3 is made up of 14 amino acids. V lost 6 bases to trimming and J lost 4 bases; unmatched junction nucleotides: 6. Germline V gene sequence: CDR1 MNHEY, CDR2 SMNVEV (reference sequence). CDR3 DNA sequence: TGTGCCAGCAGGGAGACAGGGGGTTTCTATGGCTACACCTTC. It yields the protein CASRETGGFYGYTF.

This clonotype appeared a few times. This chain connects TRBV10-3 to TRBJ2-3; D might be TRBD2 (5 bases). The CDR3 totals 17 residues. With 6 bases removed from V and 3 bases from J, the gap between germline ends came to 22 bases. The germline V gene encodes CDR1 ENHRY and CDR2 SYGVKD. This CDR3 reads CAIRHHDGGQITDTQYF. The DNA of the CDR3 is TGTGCCATCAGGCACCACGACGGAGGCCAAATTACAGATACGCAGTATTTT.

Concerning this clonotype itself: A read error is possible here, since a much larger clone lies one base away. The CDR3 here is CASSRLTSDTQYF. As DNA, the CDR3 is TGTGCCAGCAGCCGTCTTACGTCAGATACGCAGTATTTT. V is TRBV7-3 and J is TRBJ2-3; no definite D call. CDR1 and CDR2 from the germline V gene are SGHTA and FQGTGA. The CDR3 is made up of 13 amino acids. V lost 5 bases to trimming and J lost 4 bases, with 10 bases between them.

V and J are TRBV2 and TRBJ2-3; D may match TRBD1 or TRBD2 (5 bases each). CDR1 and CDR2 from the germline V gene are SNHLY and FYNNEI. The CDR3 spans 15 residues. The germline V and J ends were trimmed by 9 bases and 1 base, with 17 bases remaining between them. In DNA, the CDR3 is TGTGCCAGACTCGGGGTGCAACAGGGCACAGATACGCAGTATTTT. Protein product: CARLGVQQGTDTQYF.

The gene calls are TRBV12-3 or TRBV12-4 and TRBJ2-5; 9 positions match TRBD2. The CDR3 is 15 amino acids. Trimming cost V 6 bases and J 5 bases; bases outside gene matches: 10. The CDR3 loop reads CASSPGTSLAETQYF. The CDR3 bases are TGTGCCAGCAGCCCCGGGACTAGCCTGGCGGAGACCCAGTACTTC.

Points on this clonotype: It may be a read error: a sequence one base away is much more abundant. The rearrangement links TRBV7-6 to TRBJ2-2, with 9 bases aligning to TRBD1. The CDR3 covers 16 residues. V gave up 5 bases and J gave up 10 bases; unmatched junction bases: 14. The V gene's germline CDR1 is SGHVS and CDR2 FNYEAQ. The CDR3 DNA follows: TGTGCCAGCAGCCCTAACCTGGGACAGGGACCCGAGGAGCTGTTTTTT. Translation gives CASSPNLGQGPEELFF.

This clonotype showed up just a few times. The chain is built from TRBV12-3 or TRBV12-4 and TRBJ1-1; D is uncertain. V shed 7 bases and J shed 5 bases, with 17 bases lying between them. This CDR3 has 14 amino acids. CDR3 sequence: CASTHSGWWTEAFF. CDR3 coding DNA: TGTGCCAGCACCCACAGCGGGTGGTGGACTGAAGCTTTCTTT.

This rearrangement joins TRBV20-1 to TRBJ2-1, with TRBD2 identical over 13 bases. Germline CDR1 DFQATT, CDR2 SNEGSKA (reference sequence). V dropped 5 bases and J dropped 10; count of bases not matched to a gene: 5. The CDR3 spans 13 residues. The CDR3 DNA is TGCAGTGCTCCTGGGGGACTAGCGGGGGAGCAGTTCTTC. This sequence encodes CSAPGGLAGEQFF.

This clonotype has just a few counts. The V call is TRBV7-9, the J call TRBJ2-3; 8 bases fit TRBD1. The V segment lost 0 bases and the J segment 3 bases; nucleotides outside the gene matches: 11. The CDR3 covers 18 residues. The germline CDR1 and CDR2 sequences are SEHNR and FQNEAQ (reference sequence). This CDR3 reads CASSLAAGTGYLTDTQYF. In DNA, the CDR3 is TGTGCCAGCAGCTTAGCGGCCGGGACAGGATATCTGACAGATACGCAGTATTTT.

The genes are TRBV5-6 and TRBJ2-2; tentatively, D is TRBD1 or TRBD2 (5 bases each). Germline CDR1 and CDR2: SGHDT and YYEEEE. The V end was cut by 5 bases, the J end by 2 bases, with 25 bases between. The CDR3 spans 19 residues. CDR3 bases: TGTGCCAGCAGACCTTCTAATACGGGGCCCCAGATAAACACCGGGGAGCTGTTTTTT. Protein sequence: CASRPSNTGPQINTGELFF. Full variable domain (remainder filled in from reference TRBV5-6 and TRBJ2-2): DAGVTQSPTHLIKTRGQQVTLRCSPKSGHDTVSWYQQALGQGPQFIFQYYEEEERQRGNFPDRFSGHQFPNYSSELNVNALLLGDSALYLCASRPSNTGPQINTGELFFGEGSRLTVL.

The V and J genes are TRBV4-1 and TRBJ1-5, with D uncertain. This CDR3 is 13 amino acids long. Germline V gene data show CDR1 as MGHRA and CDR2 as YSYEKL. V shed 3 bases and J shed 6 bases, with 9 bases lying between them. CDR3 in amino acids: CASSHGPSQPQHF. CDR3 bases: TGCGCCAGCAGCCATGGTCCATCTCAGCCCCAGCATTTT.

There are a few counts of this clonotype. The chain's CDR3 is CASSSPPPPTETQYF. CDR3 DNA sequence: TGTGCCAGCAGTTCTCCTCCGCCGCCGACAGAGACCCAGTACTTC. The chain combines TRBV6-6 with TRBJ2-5; no reliable D call. Germline CDR1 and CDR2: MNHNY and SVGAGI (reference sequence). CDR3 length: 15 residues. V lost 4 bases and J 4 bases, leaving 16 bases between the germline ends.

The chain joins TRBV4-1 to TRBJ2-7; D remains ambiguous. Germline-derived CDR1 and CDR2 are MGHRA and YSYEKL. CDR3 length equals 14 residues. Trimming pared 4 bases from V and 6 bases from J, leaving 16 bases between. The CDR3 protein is CASSPGPYPVEQYF. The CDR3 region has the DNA TGCGCCAGCAGCCCAGGCCCCTACCCCGTCGAGCAGTACTTC.

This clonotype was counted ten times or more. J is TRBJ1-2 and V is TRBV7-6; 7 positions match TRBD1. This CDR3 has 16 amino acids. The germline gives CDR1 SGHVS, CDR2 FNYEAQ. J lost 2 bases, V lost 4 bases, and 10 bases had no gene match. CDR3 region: CASSSRKQGENYGYTF. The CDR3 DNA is TGTGCCAGCAGCTCGCGAAAGCAGGGGGAAAACTATGGCTACACCTTC. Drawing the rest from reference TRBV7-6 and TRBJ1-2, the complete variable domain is GAGVSQSPRYKVTKRGQDVALRCDPISGHVSLYWYRQALGQGPEFLTYFNYEAQQDKSGLPNDRFSAERPEGSISTLTIQRTEQRDSAMYRCASSSRKQGENYGYTFGSGTRLTVV.

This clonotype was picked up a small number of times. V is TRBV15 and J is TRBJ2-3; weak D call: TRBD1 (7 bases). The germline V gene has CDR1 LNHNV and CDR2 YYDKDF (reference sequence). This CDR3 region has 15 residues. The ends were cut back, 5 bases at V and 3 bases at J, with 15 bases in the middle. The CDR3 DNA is TGTGCCACCAGCCGCTCAGGGGGGACTACAGATACGCAGTATTTT. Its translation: CATSRSGGTTDTQYF. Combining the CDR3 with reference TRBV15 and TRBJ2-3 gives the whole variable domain DAMVIQNPRYQVTQFGKPVTLSCSQTLNHNVMYWYQQKSSQAPKLLFHYYDKDFNNEADTPDNFQSRRPNTSFCFLDIRSPGLGDTAMYLCATSRSGGTTDTQYFGPGTRLTVL.

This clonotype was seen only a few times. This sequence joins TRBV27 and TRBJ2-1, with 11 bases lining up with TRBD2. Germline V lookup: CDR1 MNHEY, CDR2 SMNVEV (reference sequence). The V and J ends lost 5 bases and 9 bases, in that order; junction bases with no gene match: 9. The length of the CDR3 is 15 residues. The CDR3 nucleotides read TGTGCCAGCAGTACTCTAGCGGGGGGTCGGGGTGAGCAGTTCTTC. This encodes CASSTLAGGRGEQFF.